The clone carrying this TCR beta chain occurred a few times. V lost 4 bases to trimming and J lost 4 bases; unmatched junction nucleotides: 5. This CDR3 contains 14 residues. Germline values: CDR1 MNHEY, CDR2 SMNVEV (reference sequence). The data derive from a study of PD-L1 blockade in urothelial cancer. What went into each PCR as a spike was synthetic TCR analog templates. Measured with immunoSEQ multiplex PCR; TCRdb has only the in-frame clones, and not every one. This sample has 65,000 to 90,000 clones, with 84% found just once. Described time point: pretreatment peripheral blood. For each patient, 1 to 8 samples were obtained, pretreatment and on-treatment.

The sequence was collected from a woman between 65 and 79 years old with urothelial cancer. The source was PBMCs, collected around atezolizumab (anti-PD-L1) treatment. The chain carries TRBV27 and TRBJ1-1; 8 bases are shared with TRBD1. CDR3 residues: CASSYQGARTEAFF. CDR3 sequence (DNA): TGTGCCAGCAGTTACCAGGGGGCCCGCACTGAAGCTTTCTTT.